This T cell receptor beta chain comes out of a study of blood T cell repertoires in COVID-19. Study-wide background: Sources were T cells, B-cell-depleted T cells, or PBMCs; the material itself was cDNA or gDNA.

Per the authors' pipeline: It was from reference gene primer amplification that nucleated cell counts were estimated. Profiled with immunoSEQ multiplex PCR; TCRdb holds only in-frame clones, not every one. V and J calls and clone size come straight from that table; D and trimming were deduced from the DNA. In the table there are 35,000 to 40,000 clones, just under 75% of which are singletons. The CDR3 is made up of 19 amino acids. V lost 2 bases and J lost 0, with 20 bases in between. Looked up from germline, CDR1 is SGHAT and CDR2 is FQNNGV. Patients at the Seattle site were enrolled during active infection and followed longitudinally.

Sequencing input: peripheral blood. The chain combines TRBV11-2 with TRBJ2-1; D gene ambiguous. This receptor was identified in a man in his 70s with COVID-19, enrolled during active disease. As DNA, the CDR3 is TGTGCCAGCAGCTTACGCATTAAGAATCCTATGAGCTCCTACAATGAGCAGTTCTTC. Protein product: CASSLRIKNPMSSYNEQFF.